The source of this T cell receptor (beta chain) is a study of blood T cell repertoires in COVID-19. Looking at the study overall: In each case, the material was cDNA or gDNA derived from T cells, B-cell-depleted T cells, or PBMCs.

V gave up 5 bases and J gave up 7 bases, with 15 bases separating them. Germline values: CDR1 MGHDK, CDR2 SYGVNS. This CDR3 is 15 amino acids long. Recruitment covered about two dozen US areas and drew participants whose ages spanned roughly 18 to 90 years. Participants' reported clinical history set cohort assignment. Profiled with immunoSEQ multiplex PCR; TCRdb holds only in-frame clones, not every one. The data show 300,000 or so clones, 70% to 90% seen once. The origin of this receptor is a woman in her 40s with acute COVID-19. Material: PBMCs or T cells enriched from blood (not recorded which). The chain uses TRBV25-1 and TRBJ1-6; tentatively, D is TRBD1 (5 bases). CDR3 sequence reads: CASSSQDYQNSPLHF. In nucleotides, the CDR3 is TGTGCCAGCAGTTCACAGGATTACCAGAATTCACCCCTCCACTTT.